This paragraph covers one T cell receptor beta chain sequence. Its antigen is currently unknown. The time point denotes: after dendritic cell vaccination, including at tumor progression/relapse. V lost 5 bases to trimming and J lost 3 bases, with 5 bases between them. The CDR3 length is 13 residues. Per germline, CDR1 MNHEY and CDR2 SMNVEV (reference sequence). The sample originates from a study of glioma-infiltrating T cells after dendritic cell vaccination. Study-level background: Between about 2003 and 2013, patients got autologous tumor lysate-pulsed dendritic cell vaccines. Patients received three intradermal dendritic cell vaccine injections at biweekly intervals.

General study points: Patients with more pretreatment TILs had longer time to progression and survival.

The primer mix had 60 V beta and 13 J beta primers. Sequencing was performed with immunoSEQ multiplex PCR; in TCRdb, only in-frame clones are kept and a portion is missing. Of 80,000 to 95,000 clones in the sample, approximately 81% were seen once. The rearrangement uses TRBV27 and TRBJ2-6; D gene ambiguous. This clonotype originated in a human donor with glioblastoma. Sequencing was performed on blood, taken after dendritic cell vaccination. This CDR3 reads CASSLLGANVLTF. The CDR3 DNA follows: TGTGCCAGCAGTCTCCTTGGGGCCAACGTCCTGACTTTC.